The subject of this entry is one T cell receptor (beta chain). The record originates from a study of blood T cell repertoires in COVID-19. The protocol was immunoSEQ multiplex PCR, while the TCRdb copy is restricted to in-frame clones and leaves out a portion. The sample yields roughly 370,000 clones, 80% to 90% seen once. This receptor was taken from a woman aged 45 to 65 who had recovered from COVID-19. Sequencing input: PBMCs or T cells enriched from blood (not recorded which).

The chain's CDR3 is CASSQERGLVLSNQPQHF. Here the CDR3 DNA reads TGCGCCAGCAGCCAAGAAAGGGGCCTCGTCCTTAGCAATCAGCCCCAGCATTTT. The rearrangement joins TRBV4-3 to TRBJ1-5; D might be TRBD1 (5 bases). The CDR3 length is 18 residues. The germline gives CDR1 LGHNA, CDR2 YSLEER. Between the trimmed V and J ends, which lost 0 bases and 0 bases, there was a span of 15 bases.